This entry lists 29 T cell receptor beta chains sequenced from one sample in a study of shared clonotypes between healthy human individuals. Sequencing used immunoSEQ multiplex PCR; TCRdb keeps in-frame clones, though not all of them. The table has approximately 470,000 clones, around 73% seen once. Sequenced sample: PBMCs. The receptors come from a woman aged 35 to 49 in good health. Some clones in this sample may be carry-over from other donors' samples.

V usage is TRBV7-2 and J usage is TRBJ2-3; D call uncertain. This CDR3 has 14 residues. With 5 bases removed from V and 1 base from J, the gap between germline ends came to 10 bases. Germline CDR1 SGHTA, CDR2 FQGNSA. Here the CDR3 DNA reads TGTGCCAGCAGCCACCCTATAGGCACAGATACGCAGTATTTT. This encodes CASSHPIGTDTQYF.

This clone was observed a single time. The CDR3 DNA follows: TGTGCCAGCAGCTTAGGAATAGAAGCAGGCTACAATGAGCAGTTCTTC. It specifies CASSLGIEAGYNEQFF. This chain joins TRBV7-9 and TRBJ2-1; D uncertain. The CDR3 contains 16 residues. V dropped 1 base and J dropped 3 bases, with 13 bases sitting between them. Germline-derived CDR1 and CDR2 are SEHNR and FQNEAQ (reference sequence).

Regarding this clone: With a far larger clone one base away, a read error is the likely cause. The chain recombines TRBV30 with TRBJ1-1; no clear D gene. Germline V gene sequence: CDR1 GTSNPN, CDR2 SVGIG (reference sequence). CDR3 length: 18 amino acids. V shed 5 bases and J shed 3 bases, with 28 bases lying between them. CDR3 sequence: CAWGASQVRRGSDTEAFF. CDR3 nucleotide sequence: TGTGCCTGGGGTGCCTCCCAGGTCCGACGGGGATCGGACACTGAAGCTTTCTTT.

The genes are TRBV7-3 and TRBJ2-7, with 7 positions matching TRBD2. Unmatched junction bases numbered 11, after V lost 0 bases and J lost 6 bases. Germline V lookup: CDR1 SGHTA, CDR2 FQGTGA. The CDR3 is 16 residues long. For the CDR3, the DNA is TGTGCCAGCAGCTTAACGATTCGCGGGAGTGGGAGCGAGCAGTACTTC. It encodes CASSLTIRGSGSEQYF.

The chain is built from TRBV19 and TRBJ1-5; the match to TRBD1 covers 7 bases. Germline V gives CDR1 LNHDA, CDR2 SQIVND (reference sequence). The V and J ends lost 5 bases and 1 base, in that order; junction bases with no gene match: 8. This CDR3 comprises 16 residues. CDR3 sequence: CASSSHSTGSNQPQHF. In DNA, the CDR3 is TGTGCCAGTAGTTCCCACTCGACAGGGAGCAATCAGCCCCAGCATTTT.

This rearrangement joins TRBV5-1 to TRBJ2-5; 10 nucleotides line up with TRBD1. Germline V lookup: CDR1 SGHRS, CDR2 YFSETQ. The J segment lost 5 bases and the V segment lost 2 bases, leaving 6 bases of the junction unmatched. This CDR3 region has 15 residues. In nucleotides, the CDR3 is TGCGCCAGCAGCTTAAAGACAGGGGGCGAGGAGACCCAGTACTTC. Its translation: CASSLKTGGEETQYF.

This clone was detected a few times. The rearrangement joins TRBV4-3 to TRBJ1-2, with D uncertain. The germline V and J ends were trimmed by 0 bases and 2 bases, with 7 bases remaining between them. This CDR3 region has 14 residues. Germline CDR1 reads LGHNA; CDR2 reads YSLEER. CDR3 sequence reads: CASSQDRRNYGYTF. The CDR3 coding sequence is TGCGCCAGCAGCCAAGACCGGAGAAACTATGGCTACACCTTC.

This sequence joins TRBV2 and TRBJ2-3, with TRBD2 matching 12 bases. The V segment lost 4 bases and the J segment 5 bases; nucleotides outside the gene matches: 4. The CDR3 totals 15 residues. Germline CDR1 SNHLY, CDR2 FYNNEI. The CDR3 DNA reads TGTGCCAGCAGTGGACTAGCGGGAGTGGAAGATACGCAGTATTTT. The encoded protein is CASSGLAGVEDTQYF.

This chain connects TRBV21-1 to TRBJ1-5. TRBV21-1 is annotated as a pseudogene. The CDR3 is 20 amino acids. The CDR3, as DNA: TGTGCCAGCAGCCCCGTACACAAAGGACGGACGGGGGGGCTAAATCAGCCCCAGCATTTT. Translated, it gives CASSPVHKGRTGGLNQPQHF.

The chain joins TRBV7-2 to TRBJ2-5, with D tentatively TRBD2 (5 bases). CDR3 length: 13 residues. The V end lost 4 bases, the J end lost 2 bases, and 8 bases lay between the germline ends. Germline V CDR1 and CDR2: SGHTA, FQGNSA. The CDR3 reads CASSSERQETQYF. For the CDR3, the DNA is TGTGCCAGCAGCTCAGAGCGGCAAGAGACCCAGTACTTC. The full variable domain, with the rest looked up from reference TRBV7-2 and TRBJ2-5, is GAGVSQSPSNKVTEKGKDVELRCDPISGHTALYWYRQSLGQGLEFLIYFQGNSAPDKSGLPSDRFSAERTGGSVSTLTIQRTQQEDSAVYLCASSSERQETQYFGPGTRLLVL.

This chain joins TRBV7-9 and TRBJ1-4; D is uncertain. V gave up 1 base and J gave up 2 bases, with 5 bases separating them. Germline CDR1 SEHNR, CDR2 FQNEAQ (reference sequence). The CDR3 is made up of 14 amino acids. The CDR3 DNA sequence: TGTGCCAGCAGCTTAGGCTGGACTAATGAAAAACTGTTTTTT. Amino acids: CASSLGWTNEKLFF.

This clone came up once. This rearrangement joins TRBV9 to TRBJ2-7, with D perhaps matching TRBD2 (6 bases). The ends were cut back, 4 bases at V and 4 bases at J, with 15 bases in the middle. The CDR3 is made up of 14 amino acids. Per the germline V gene, CDR1 is SGDLS and CDR2 is YYNGEE. The CDR3 DNA reads as TGTGCCAGCAGCCCTCAGACTAGTGGATACGAGCAGTACTTC. Translation: CASSPQTSGYEQYF.

V usage is TRBV6-6 and J usage is TRBJ1-1; TRBD1 agrees at 7 bases. The germline CDR1 and CDR2 sequences are MNHNY and SVGAGI (reference sequence). The CDR3 totals 14 residues. V was pared by 7 bases and J by 6 bases, with 11 bases of the junction left unmatched. The CDR3 protein is CASKGTTGASEAFF. Written as DNA, the CDR3 is TGTGCCAGCAAAGGGACAACAGGGGCATCTGAAGCTTTCTTT.

The chain links TRBV2 to TRBJ1-1; the match to TRBD1 covers 7 bases. CDR1 and CDR2 (germline): SNHLY, FYNNEI. V lost 4 bases and J lost 4; bases outside the gene matches: 6. The length of the CDR3 is 14 residues. The CDR3 is CASSVLTGVTEAFF. CDR3 DNA: TGTGCCAGCAGTGTTCTAACAGGGGTCACTGAAGCTTTCTTT.

With respect to this clone: The same CDR3 is also encoded by other DNA sequences in this sample. This sequence joins TRBV5-1 and TRBJ2-5; D unresolved. The CDR3 is 13 residues long. The germline V and J ends were trimmed by 0 bases and 5 bases, with 8 bases remaining between them. In germline, CDR1 is SGHRS, CDR2 YFSETQ. CDR3 amino acids: CASSLEGGETQYF. DNA of the CDR3: TGCGCCAGCAGCTTGGAGGGTGGGGAGACCCAGTACTTC.

As to this clone: This may stem from a read error, because a much larger clone lies one nucleotide away. The same CDR3 can be traced to other DNA sequences in this sample. This chain links TRBV10-2 with TRBJ1-3; 8 bases are a match to TRBD1. V trimming: 3 bases; J trimming: 2 bases; junction bases outside the gene matches: 3. The CDR3 totals 15 residues. CDR1 and CDR2 from the germline V gene are WSHSY and SAAADI. The CDR3 DNA reads TGCGCCAGCAGTGATGGACAGGGTGCTGGAAACACCATATATTTT. It encodes CASSDGQGAGNTIYF.

J is TRBJ1-1 and V is TRBV29-1, with a tentative D call TRBD1 (5 bases). The CDR3 contains 14 residues. Germline CDR1 SQVTM, CDR2 ANQGSEA. The V and J ends lost 2 bases and 2 bases respectively, with 12 bases between them. CDR3 region: CSVERQQGNTEAFF. CDR3 sequence (DNA): TGCAGCGTTGAACGGCAGCAGGGAAACACTGAAGCTTTCTTT.

The chain carries TRBV28 and TRBJ2-2; D unresolved. Germline-derived CDR1 and CDR2 are MDHEN and SYDVKM. V was clipped by 5 bases and J by 5 bases, with 9 bases between them. The CDR3 has 13 amino acids. CDR3 sequence: CASSIIRTGELFF. In DNA, the CDR3 is TGTGCCAGCAGTATCATCAGGACCGGGGAGCTGTTTTTT.

The chain carries TRBV7-3 and TRBJ1-6; no clear D. In germline, CDR1 is SGHTA, CDR2 FQGTGA. Trimming stripped 5 bases from V and 9 bases from J, with 11 bases between. The CDR3 length is 13 residues. The CDR3 nucleotides are TGTGCCAGCAGCCGAGACTGGGGTTCACCCCTCCACTTT. Translating it yields CASSRDWGSPLHF.

The rearrangement joins TRBV6-5 to TRBJ1-2, with D perhaps matching TRBD1 (6 bases). Germline V lookup: CDR1 MNHEY, CDR2 SVGAGI. The V and J ends lost 2 bases and 9 bases respectively, with 16 bases between them. The CDR3 is 14 amino acids. The CDR3 protein is CASSYGTRFFSYTF. The CDR3 region has the DNA TGTGCCAGCAGTTACGGGACAAGGTTTTTTAGCTACACCTTC.

This clone has just a few counts. The chain has TRBV6-6 and TRBJ2-7, with D perhaps TRBD1 or TRBD2 (5 bases each). V was pared by 5 bases and J by 2 bases, with 13 bases between. The CDR3 has 14 residues. Germline lookup yields CDR1 MNHNY and CDR2 SVGAGI (reference sequence). The CDR3, as DNA: TGTGCCAGCAGTCTATCTGGGACCGCCTACGAGCAGTACTTC. As protein: CASSLSGTAYEQYF.

With regard to this clone: A far larger clone is off by one base, so a read error is likely. This rearrangement joins TRBV5-8 to TRBJ1-5, with TRBD1 matching 7 bases. The CDR3 runs to 14 residues. CDR1 and CDR2 from the germline V gene are SGHTS and YDEGEE. Trimming took 4 bases from V and 1 from J; bases not matched to a gene: 2. The CDR3 region is CASSPGQSNQPQHF. CDR3 bases: TGTGCCAGCAGCCCGGGACAGAGCAATCAGCCCCAGCATTTT.

J is TRBJ2-7 and V is TRBV7-8; 7 bases are shared with TRBD2. Germline values: CDR1 SGHVS, CDR2 FQNEAQ. V shed 2 bases, J shed 3 bases, and the junction held 7 bases outside the gene matches. This CDR3 is built from 15 residues. CDR3 coding DNA: TGTGCCAGCAGCTTAAGGGGCGGGAGATACTACGAGCAGTACTTC. Its translation: CASSLRGGRYYEQYF. Complete variable domain (other parts from reference TRBV7-8 and TRBJ2-7): GAGVSQSPRYKVAKRGQDVALRCDPISGHVSLFWYQQALGQGPEFLTYFQNEAQLDKSGLPSDRFFAERPEGSVSTLKIQRTQQEDSAVYLCASSLRGGRYYEQYFGPGTRLTVT.

The rearrangement links TRBV9 to TRBJ2-2, with 10 bases lining up with TRBD1. The germline V gene has CDR1 SGDLS and CDR2 YYNGEE. The CDR3 sequence is 15 residues long. Germline trimming cut 0 bases from V and 6 bases from J; bases unmatched to any gene: 2. The CDR3 DNA is TGTGCCAGCAGCGTAGGGACAGGGGGGTCCGGGGAGCTGTTTTTT. Its translation: CASSVGTGGSGELFF.

The CDR3 bases are TGTGCCAGCAGCTTAGTTACGAATGAGCAGTTCTTC. This translates into CASSLVTNEQFF. The chain joins TRBV11-2 to TRBJ2-1; D call uncertain. CDR1 SGHAT and CDR2 FQNNGV come from the germline V gene. The CDR3 length is 12 residues. Trimming removed 1 base at V and 7 bases at J, with 5 bases between.

Concerning this clone itself: Within the sample, other DNA sequences also encode this same CDR3. The J gene is TRBJ2-3, the V gene TRBV5-1; 9 nucleotides align to TRBD2. Germline V CDR1 and CDR2: SGHRS, YFSETQ. J lost 2 bases, V lost 0 bases, and 1 base had no gene match. This CDR3 spans 15 amino acids. The CDR3: CASSLVAGDTDTQYF. CDR3 in DNA: TGCGCCAGCAGCTTGGTAGCGGGAGACACAGATACGCAGTATTTT.

This clone has only one observation. This may come from a read error, since a much larger clone is one base off. The CDR3 does not close with the conserved phenylalanine or tryptophan, likely indicating a read error. This chain uses TRBV15 with TRBJ1-2; 9 nucleotides line up with TRBD1. CDR3 length: 15 residues. Germline assignment: CDR1 LNHNV and CDR2 YYDKDF (reference sequence). The V gene end was trimmed by 1 base and the J gene end by 2 bases; junction bases not matched to a gene: 2. DNA for the CDR3: TGTGCCACCAGCAGAGCGACAGGGGGAAACTATGGCTACACCCTC. Amino acids: CATSRATGGNYGYTL.

Concerning this clone: This same CDR3 is encoded by further DNA sequences in the sample. The chain combines TRBV30 with TRBJ1-5; unclear D gene. CDR1 is GTSNPN and CDR2 is SVGIG in the germline V gene (reference sequence). The CDR3 contains 13 residues. V lost 2 bases and J lost 1, with 6 bases in between. The chain's CDR3 is CAWSPGSNQPQHF. CDR3 sequence (DNA): TGTGCCTGGAGTCCGGGAAGCAATCAGCCCCAGCATTTT.

The gene calls are TRBV7-8 and TRBJ2-2, with no clear D. Germline lookup yields CDR1 SGHVS and CDR2 FQNEAQ. Trimming pared 0 bases from V and 4 bases from J, leaving 9 bases between. This CDR3 spans 15 amino acids. The CDR3 region has the DNA TGTGCCAGCAGCTTAGCGACACACCTCACCGGGGAGCTGTTTTTT. This sequence encodes CASSLATHLTGELFF.